The present T cell receptor (beta chain) was sequenced within a study of post-analysis software for immune sequencing data. Study-wide results and limits: Patients had higher frequencies than controls of roughly 5 TRBV segments, including TRBV5-6, TRBV5-1 and TRBV20-1.

cDNA libraries of TCR beta carried unique molecular identifiers. TCRdb itself ran the PCR reads through MiXCR, one entry per CDR3 protein. The sample lists about 460,000 distinct CDR3 sequences, roughly 45% seen once, with 9% to 13% in the top ten. With 0 bases removed from V and 4 bases from J, the gap between germline ends came to 15 bases. Per germline, CDR1 SGHRS and CDR2 YFSETQ. The CDR3 is 16 amino acids. Points on this clonotype: What it binds is not known.

Specimen: blood. J is TRBJ2-3 and V is TRBV5-1; unclear D gene. The sequence was obtained from a girl between 5 and 17 years old with multiple sclerosis. This CDR3 reads CASSLGAVQSADTQYF. The DNA of the CDR3 is TGCGCCAGCAGCTTGGGGGCAGTCCAGTCGGCAGATACGCAGTATTTT.